Shown below are 7 T cell receptor beta chains from a single sample sequenced in a study of blood T cell repertoires in COVID-19. Clones were sequenced by immunoSEQ multiplex PCR, and TCRdb holds only the in-frame ones, with some missing. The sample has about 130,000 clones, approximately 87% seen once. Sequencing was carried out using peripheral blood. The source of these receptors is a human donor in a cohort sampled during active COVID-19.

The chain is built from TRBV5-1 and TRBJ1-1, with D possibly TRBD1 on 6 matching bases. V was clipped by 2 bases and J by 4 bases, with 15 bases between them. This CDR3 spans 15 amino acids. Germline values: CDR1 SGHRS, CDR2 YFSETQ. CDR3: CASSLGGTRVTEAFF. The CDR3 nucleotides read TGCGCCAGCAGCTTAGGGGGTACGAGGGTCACTGAAGCTTTCTTT.

DNA of the CDR3: TGTGCCAGCAGTGCCTGGGGGGGAGAGGTGGAGACCCAGTACTTC. Translating it yields CASSAWGGEVETQYF. The V and J genes are TRBV25-1 and TRBJ2-5; TRBD2 aligns across 7 bases. J was trimmed by 5 bases and V by 4 bases; bases with no gene match: 10. The CDR3 runs to 15 residues. Germline V gene lookup returns CDR1 MGHDK and CDR2 SYGVNS.

The V call is TRBV7-8, the J call TRBJ2-6; 8 nucleotides agree with TRBD2. The CDR3 covers 18 residues. The germline V gene encodes CDR1 SGHVS and CDR2 FQNEAQ. With V trimmed by 5 bases and J by 1 base, 10 bases remained unmatched. The CDR3 nucleotides are TGTGCCAGCAGCCCGAGGGCTAGCGGGCTTTCTGGGGCCAACGTCCTGACTTTC. Translated, it gives CASSPRASGLSGANVLTF.

This chain uses TRBV7-2 with TRBJ1-2; TRBD1 aligns across 7 bases. Looked up from germline, CDR1 is SGHTA and CDR2 is FQGNSA. CDR3 length: 12 amino acids. With V trimmed by 5 bases and J by 8 bases, 5 bases remained unmatched. The CDR3 reads CASSIQGKGYTF. CDR3 nucleotide sequence: TGTGCCAGCAGCATACAGGGGAAGGGCTACACCTTC.

This clone was found a few times. The chain carries TRBV7-6 and TRBJ2-1; 8 nucleotides line up with TRBD2. CDR3 length equals 16 residues. The germline V gene has CDR1 SGHVS and CDR2 FNYEAQ. V lost 2 bases and J lost 9; bases outside the gene matches: 12. CDR3 sequence (DNA): TGTGCCAGCAGCTTAAAGGGTAGCGGGGCCATCGGTGAGCAGTTCTTC. Its translation is CASSLKGSGAIGEQFF.

The chain has TRBV18 and TRBJ2-1; TRBD1 matches at 9 bases. The CDR3 totals 16 residues. Losses at the gene ends were 3 bases for V and 5 bases for J; bases not matched to a gene: 8. CDR1 KGHSH and CDR2 LQKENI come from the germline V gene. Here the CDR3 reads CASSPDGQGWNNEQFF. For the CDR3, the DNA is TGTGCCAGCTCACCCGACGGACAGGGGTGGAACAATGAGCAGTTCTTC. The full variable domain, its missing parts supplied by reference TRBV18 and TRBJ2-1, is NAGVMQNPRHLVRRRGQEARLRCSPMKGHSHVYWYRQLPEEGLKFMVYLQKENIIDESGMPKERFSAEFPKEGPSILRIQQVVRGDSAAYFCASSPDGQGWNNEQFFGPGTRLTVL.

This clone was observed a single time. V usage is TRBV3-1 (or the pseudogene TRBV3-2) and J usage is TRBJ2-1, with TRBD2 as a possible D gene (5 bases). The ends were cut back, 0 bases at V and 10 bases at J, with 13 bases in the middle. Germline loops: CDR1 LGHDT, CDR2 YNNKEL (reference sequence). This CDR3 is 14 amino acids long. The CDR3 is CASSQDPKDLEQFF. CDR3 nucleotide sequence: TGTGCCAGCAGCCAAGACCCTAAGGACTTAGAGCAGTTCTTC.